Shown below are 18 T cell receptor beta chains from a single sample sequenced in a study of CD8+ T cells in alopecia areata. Extracted from the samples, RNA was reverse transcribed into cDNA to serve as the sequencing template. Only in-frame clones appear in the TCRdb table, and some are missing; sequencing was by immunoSEQ multiplex PCR. The sample consists of about 13,000 clones, 45% to 60% of them appearing once. The study team obtained lesional scalp punch biopsies and peripheral blood from alopecia areata patients. The starting material was skin, obtained at week 0. The receptors shown here come from a human donor with alopecia areata.

In this sample, this clone turned up a few times. The V and J genes are TRBV19 and TRBJ2-2; maybe TRBD2 (6 bases). The germline V gene has CDR1 LNHDA and CDR2 SQIVND (reference sequence). Trimming removed 10 bases at V and 0 bases at J, with 12 bases between. The CDR3 length is 14 residues. The CDR3 nucleotides read TGTGCCACAAACGGGGGAGCGAACACCGGGGAGCTGTTTTTT. This translates into CATNGGANTGELFF.

This clone was detected a few times. This sequence joins TRBV28 and TRBJ2-7; 8 bases align to TRBD2. The V segment lost 7 bases and the J segment 4 bases; nucleotides outside the gene matches: 15. CDR1 and CDR2 from the germline V gene are MDHEN and SYDVKM. The CDR3 extends over 16 amino acids. CDR3 nucleotide sequence: TGTGCCAGCACTCCACCTGGGGCAGCGGGGGAGTACGAGCAGTACTTC. It yields the protein CASTPPGAAGEYEQYF.

This clone was recorded once. CDR3 loop: CASSLDPLAGGHETQYF. Here the CDR3 DNA reads TGTGCCAGCAGCTTAGATCCCCTAGCGGGGGGGCACGAGACCCAGTACTTC. This sequence joins TRBV11-2 and TRBJ2-5; TRBD2 matches 12 bases. This CDR3 contains 17 residues. The V segment lost 0 bases and the J segment 5 bases; nucleotides outside the gene matches: 7. The germline CDR1 and CDR2 sequences are SGHAT and FQNNGV.

This chain connects TRBV5-4 to TRBJ1-1; D remains ambiguous. This CDR3 comprises 13 residues. V lost 4 bases and J lost 1, with 8 bases in between. In germline, CDR1 is SGHNT, CDR2 YYREEE (reference sequence). The CDR3 sequence: CASSLGGNTEAFF. The CDR3 DNA sequence: TGTGCCAGCAGCCTCGGTGGGAACACTGAAGCTTTCTTT.

V usage is TRBV5-4 and J usage is TRBJ2-7; D gene unclear. The CDR3 sequence is 14 residues long. Trimming cost V 2 bases and J 3 bases, with 12 bases left between them. CDR1 and CDR2 from the germline V gene are SGHNT and YYREEE (reference sequence). CDR3 amino acids: CASSFSPGDYEQYF. CDR3 DNA: TGTGCCAGCAGCTTTTCCCCAGGAGACTACGAGCAGTACTTC.

The chain carries TRBV19 and TRBJ2-5; D is undetermined. Trimming removed 6 bases from V and 0 bases from J, with 8 bases in between. This CDR3 comprises 13 residues. CDR1 LNHDA and CDR2 SQIVND come from the germline V gene (reference sequence). In DNA, the CDR3 is TGTGCCAGTAGACCTGGGTACCAAGAGACCCAGTACTTC. Translation: CASRPGYQETQYF.

The rearrangement joins TRBV14 to TRBJ2-1; possibly TRBD1 for D (6 bases). The CDR3 contains 13 residues. Germline V gene sequence: CDR1 SGHDN, CDR2 FVKESK. Trimming stripped 4 bases from V and 5 bases from J, with 9 bases between. CDR3: CASSLQGHNEQFF. Here the CDR3 DNA reads TGTGCCAGCAGCCTCCAGGGGCACAATGAGCAGTTCTTC.

The V and J genes are TRBV5-1 and TRBJ2-2; unclear D gene. CDR3 size: 12 residues. Germline V CDR1 and CDR2: SGHRS, YFSETQ. V dropped 6 bases and J dropped 3 bases, with 6 bases sitting between them. The DNA of the CDR3 is TGCGCCAGCAAACAGCACACCGGGGAGCTGTTTTTT. Amino acid sequence: CASKQHTGELFF.

This clone was counted a single time. The chain employs TRBV10-3 and TRBJ2-1; D perhaps matches TRBD1 (5 bases). This CDR3 has 11 amino acids. Germline V gene sequence: CDR1 ENHRY, CDR2 SYGVKD. With 10 bases removed from V and 7 bases from J, the gap between germline ends came to 11 bases. CDR3 in amino acids: CATQQENEQFF. The DNA for the CDR3 is TGTGCCACCCAACAGGAGAATGAGCAGTTCTTC.

V is TRBV25-1 and J is TRBJ1-6; 9 nucleotides align to TRBD1. This CDR3 contains 15 residues. In germline, CDR1 is MGHDK, CDR2 SYGVNS. With V trimmed by 5 bases and J by 9 bases, 8 bases remained unmatched. The CDR3 coding sequence is TGTGCCAGCAGTAAGACAGGGGGAGGCGGTTCACCCCTCCACTTT. Its protein product is CASSKTGGGGSPLHF.

The chain uses TRBV6-5 and TRBJ1-2; 9 bases align to TRBD1. CDR1 is MNHEY, CDR2 SVGAGI, per germline. The CDR3 consists of 15 residues. The V gene end was trimmed by 4 bases and the J gene end by 4 bases; junction bases not matched to a gene: 7. The CDR3 sequence: CASSLQGARSYGYTF. The CDR3 DNA is TGTGCCAGCAGTTTACAGGGGGCAAGAAGCTATGGCTACACCTTC.

This chain uses TRBV6-5 with TRBJ1-5; D is unclear. Germline assignment: CDR1 MNHEY and CDR2 SVGAGI. V was cut by 4 bases and J by 2 bases, with 9 bases left in between. The CDR3 totals 14 residues. This CDR3 reads CASSWAEGNQPQHF. CDR3 DNA: TGTGCCAGCAGTTGGGCTGAGGGCAATCAGCCCCAGCATTTT.

V and J are TRBV27 and TRBJ1-1, with D maybe TRBD1 (6 bases). The length of the CDR3 is 15 residues. With 2 bases removed from V and 3 bases from J, the gap between germline ends came to 13 bases. The germline V gene encodes CDR1 MNHEY and CDR2 SMNVEV (reference sequence). CDR3 nucleotide sequence: TGTGCCAGCAGTTTAGGAGGGGGGATCGACACTGAAGCTTTCTTT. Protein: CASSLGGGIDTEAFF.

This sequence joins TRBV27 and TRBJ1-4, with TRBD1 matching 9 bases. CDR1 and CDR2 (germline): MNHEY, SMNVEV (reference sequence). J gave up 5 bases and V 1 base, and 2 bases lay outside the gene matches. The CDR3 has 15 residues. The CDR3 nucleotides are TGTGCCAGCAGTTTATGGACAGGGGCAAATGAAAAACTGTTTTTT. It is translated as CASSLWTGANEKLFF.

This chain's CDR3 is CASSMRGIGNNEQFF. The CDR3 DNA sequence: TGTGCCAGTAGTATGAGGGGTATTGGGAACAATGAGCAGTTCTTC. The chain joins TRBV19 to TRBJ2-1; D may be TRBD1 or TRBD2 (5 bases each). CDR3 length: 15 residues. Trimming took 3 bases from V and 5 from J, leaving 14 bases between them. Germline V gene lookup returns CDR1 LNHDA and CDR2 SQIVND (reference sequence). Full variable domain (remainder filled in from reference TRBV19 and TRBJ2-1): DGGITQSPKYLFRKEGQNVTLSCEQNLNHDAMYWYRQDPGQGLRLIYYSQIVNDFQKGDIAEGYSVSREKKESFPLTVTSAQKNPTAFYLCASSMRGIGNNEQFFGPGTRLTVL.

V usage is TRBV7-3 and J usage is TRBJ2-1, with D perhaps TRBD2 (6 bases). CDR3 length: 15 residues. The V gene's germline CDR1 is SGHTA and CDR2 FQGTGA. The V gene lost 3 bases and the J gene lost 7 bases, with 16 bases spanning the gap. The CDR3 nucleotides read TGTGCCAGCAGCTTGAATTCCGCCGGAGGGAATGAGCAGTTCTTC. Translated, it gives CASSLNSAGGNEQFF.

The chain is built from TRBV7-2 and TRBJ1-4, with D possibly being TRBD1 (6 bases). The CDR3 is 15 residues long. Per germline, CDR1 SGHTA and CDR2 FQGNSA. The V end lost 5 bases, the J end lost 7 bases, and 17 bases lay between the germline ends. CDR3 sequence (DNA): TGTGCCAGCAGCCAGCCACAGGGTGGGAGTGAAAAACTGTTTTTT. The encoded protein is CASSQPQGGSEKLFF.

The chain is built from TRBV11-2 and TRBJ1-1; no firm D call. V was clipped by 0 bases and J by 5 bases, with 7 bases between them. CDR3 length equals 13 residues. Germline assignment: CDR1 SGHAT and CDR2 FQNNGV. The CDR3 protein is CASSLELGTEAFF. CDR3 in DNA: TGTGCCAGCAGCTTAGAACTGGGGACTGAAGCTTTCTTT.